The 13 T cell receptor beta chains below come from one sample, sequenced in a study of control samples from healthy donors and cancer patients. Here immunoSEQ multiplex PCR was the method, and the copy in TCRdb shows in-frame clones only, minus some. Altogether about 180,000 clones are present, 90% to 95% being singletons, with the ten largest covering approximately 1.4%. The sequencing input was blood. The receptor source for this set is a man aged 25 to 40 in good health.

This chain connects TRBV20-1 to TRBJ2-5; no firm D call. From germline, CDR1 is DFQATT and CDR2 SNEGSKA (reference sequence). This CDR3 contains 10 residues. Trimming left V 6 bases short and J 6 bases short, with 8 bases between. The CDR3 loop is CSALRKTQYF. The DNA of the CDR3 is TGCAGTGCCCTACGGAAGACCCAGTACTTC.

The gene calls are TRBV9 and TRBJ1-1; D ambiguous. The CDR3 runs 13 residues. Germline V gene sequence: CDR1 SGDLS, CDR2 YYNGEE. Trimming took off 4 bases at V and 5 bases at J, with 12 bases between the two ends. The CDR3 protein is CASSLGPVTEAFF. DNA for the CDR3: TGTGCCAGCAGCCTGGGTCCGGTGACTGAAGCTTTCTTT.

CDR3 coding DNA: TGCGCCAGCAGTGACCGTACTAGCGGGGGCACAGATACGCAGTATTTT. Translation: CASSDRTSGGTDTQYF. The chain links TRBV10-1 to TRBJ2-3; TRBD2 aligns across 10 bases. CDR3 length: 16 residues. V was pared by 3 bases and J by 1 base, with 4 bases of the junction left unmatched. Germline CDR1 reads WNHNN; CDR2 reads SYGVQD (reference sequence).

The chain has TRBV7-9 and TRBJ2-7, with 8 bases lining up with TRBD1. The CDR3 consists of 15 residues. The germline V gene has CDR1 SEHNR and CDR2 FQNEAQ (reference sequence). Trimming removed 1 base from V and 3 bases from J; junction bases left unmatched: 5. The chain's CDR3 is CASSLVGQANYEQYF. In DNA, the CDR3 is TGTGCCAGCAGCTTAGTGGGACAGGCTAACTACGAGCAGTACTTC.

This chain links TRBV27 with TRBJ2-1; D is undetermined. This CDR3 has 11 residues. Per the germline V gene, CDR1 is MNHEY and CDR2 is SMNVEV (reference sequence). Trimming cost V 5 bases and J 2 bases, with 1 base left between them. The CDR3 sequence is CASSTYNEQFF. CDR3 in DNA: TGTGCCAGCAGTACCTACAATGAGCAGTTCTTC.

J is TRBJ2-7 and V is TRBV7-9, with unresolved D. CDR1 is SEHNR and CDR2 is FQNEAQ in the germline V gene (reference sequence). V dropped 5 bases and J dropped 2 bases, with 7 bases sitting between them. CDR3 length equals 12 residues. The CDR3 DNA follows: TGTGCCAGCAGCCCTTCCACCTACGAGCAGTACTTC. It encodes CASSPSTYEQYF. Drawing the rest from reference TRBV7-9 and TRBJ2-7, the complete variable domain is DTGVSQNPRHKITKRGQNVTFRCDPISEHNRLYWYRQTLGQGPEFLTYFQNEAQLEKSRLLSDRFSAERPKGSFSTLEIQRTEQGDSAMYLCASSPSTYEQYFGPGTRLTVT.

The V gene is TRBV7-2, the J gene TRBJ2-7, with D unresolved. CDR3 length equals 14 residues. Germline lookup yields CDR1 SGHTA and CDR2 FQGNSA. The V end lost 1 base, the J end lost 3 bases, and 10 bases lay between the germline ends. The CDR3 coding sequence is TGTGCCAGCAGCTTAGGAACGTCTTTCTACGAGCAGTACTTC. It codes for CASSLGTSFYEQYF.

The J gene is TRBJ2-5, the V gene TRBV2; the D gene is possibly TRBD1 (6 bases). The CDR3 covers 15 residues. V was cut by 2 bases and J by 5 bases, with 15 bases left in between. CDR1 is SNHLY and CDR2 is FYNNEI in the germline V gene. CDR3 residues: CASSEWNRVRETQYF. DNA of the CDR3: TGTGCCAGCAGTGAATGGAACAGGGTGAGGGAGACCCAGTACTTC.

The CDR3 sequence is CASSEALQGGYSYNEQFF. DNA for the CDR3: TGTGCCAGCAGTGAAGCCTTACAGGGGGGATATTCCTACAATGAGCAGTTCTTC. The V call is TRBV6-1, the J call TRBJ2-1; 8 bases fit TRBD1. The CDR3 has 18 amino acids. Germline V lookup: CDR1 MNHNS, CDR2 SASEGT. V lost 0 bases, J lost 1 base, and 8 bases stayed unmatched.

CDR3 nucleotide sequence: TGTGCCAGCAGGGCTACAGGAAATGGTGGCTACACCTTC. It translates to CASRATGNGGYTF. The V gene is TRBV7-9, the J gene TRBJ1-2, with D possibly matching TRBD1 (5 bases). The CDR3 length is 13 residues. Trimming stripped 6 bases from V and 7 bases from J, with 15 bases between. Germline V CDR1 and CDR2: SEHNR, FQNEAQ (reference sequence).

The J gene is TRBJ2-3, the V gene TRBV7-2; TRBD2 might be the D (7 bases). Looked up from germline, CDR1 is SGHTA and CDR2 is FQGNSA. This CDR3 is 15 amino acids long. V was clipped by 5 bases and J by 4 bases, with 16 bases between them. As DNA, the CDR3 is TGTGCCAGCAGCCATCCGGGGGGCCTATCAGATACGCAGTATTTT. Translation: CASSHPGGLSDTQYF.

The V gene is TRBV11-2, the J gene TRBJ1-3; D is undetermined. CDR3 size: 13 residues. V lost 0 bases to trimming and J lost 3 bases, with 3 bases between them. Per germline, CDR1 SGHAT and CDR2 FQNNGV. CDR3 in DNA: TGTGCCAGCAGCTTAGACCGTGGAAACACCATATATTTT. It is translated as CASSLDRGNTIYF.

Comment on this clone: Other DNA sequences from this sample encode an identical CDR3 as well. The chain employs TRBV10-2 and TRBJ1-2; 9 bases are shared with TRBD1. This CDR3 contains 13 residues. Per germline, CDR1 WSHSY and CDR2 SAAADI. J gave up 5 bases and V 5 bases, and 3 bases lay outside the gene matches. The CDR3 coding sequence is TGCGCCAGCAGTCCGGGGACAGGGTATGGCTACACCTTC. Protein product: CASSPGTGYGYTF.